The rows below give T cell receptor beta chains drawn from one sample of a study of Graves' ophthalmopathy and Graves' hyperthyroidism. MiXCR was run by TCRdb on the multiplex PCR reads, yielding one entry per CDR3 protein. This sample has around 1,000,000 distinct CDR3 sequences, with 35% to 45% found just once. Material: peripheral blood or thyroid tissue (not recorded which). The receptor set was obtained from an adult man with Graves' hyperthyroidism. Each CDR3 is given with its conserved first and last residue. Each record gives: clone size, J gene, D gene, V gene, CDR3 DNA, CDR3 protein. The D gene is left open where the match is weak. Only part of the rows carry a size: once, few, many, or a class if the clone is expanded.

clone_size: NA
j_call: TRBJ2-7
d_call: TRBD1
v_call: TRBV11-2
cdr3_nt: TGTGCCTGCAGCTTAGGACGACAGGGGGTCAAGCAGTACTTC
cdr3_aa: CACSLGRQGVKQYF

clone_size: once
j_call: TRBJ1-1
d_call: TRBD1
v_call: TRBV7-9
cdr3_nt: TGTGCCAGCACCAAAGGTGAGGGGGCAGGCACTGAAGCTTTCTTT
cdr3_aa: CASTKGEGAGTEAFF

clone_size: NA
j_call: TRBJ1-6
d_call: NA
v_call: TRBV27
cdr3_nt: TGTGCCAGCAGTTTCCAGGGTTTCGTCACACCCCTCCACTTT
cdr3_aa: CASSFQGFVTPLHF

clone_size: NA
j_call: TRBJ2-1
d_call: TRBD2
v_call: TRBV25-1
cdr3_nt: TGTGCCAGCGACACCGGGACTAGCTCTCCCAATGAGCAGTTCTTC
cdr3_aa: CASDTGTSSPNEQFF

clone_size: few
j_call: TRBJ1-3
d_call: TRBD1
v_call: TRBV6-5
cdr3_nt: TGTGCCAGCAGTTACTCAGGGACAGGGGACGGAAACACCATATATTTT
cdr3_aa: CASSYSGTGDGNTIYF

clone_size: many
j_call: TRBJ2-5
d_call: NA
v_call: TRBV15
cdr3_nt: TGTGCCACCAGCAGAGGGCTATTGGGCGGCTCTACATGGGGGGAAGAGACCCAGTACTTC
cdr3_aa: CATSRGLLGGSTWGEETQYF

clone_size: many
j_call: TRBJ2-7
d_call: NA
v_call: TRBV29-1
cdr3_nt: TGCAGCGTTGAAGTGGTCGGCTCCTACGAGCAGTACTTC
cdr3_aa: CSVEVVGSYEQYF

clone_size: NA
j_call: TRBJ2-2
d_call: NA
v_call: TRBV4-2
cdr3_nt: TGTGCCAGCAGCCGCTCTGACGGCACCGGGGAGCTGTTTTTT
cdr3_aa: CASSRSDGTGELFF

clone_size: few
j_call: TRBJ2-2
d_call: TRBD1
v_call: TRBV20-1
cdr3_nt: TGCAGTGCTAGAGATAAGGGACAGGGGAACACCGGGGAGCTGTTTTTT
cdr3_aa: CSARDKGQGNTGELFF

clone_size: NA
j_call: TRBJ2-2
d_call: TRBD1
v_call: TRBV7-9
cdr3_nt: TGTGCCAGCAGCCAGCTAGACAGGGGGAACACCGGGGAGCTGTTTTTT
cdr3_aa: CASSQLDRGNTGELFF

clone_size: many
j_call: TRBJ2-7
d_call: TRBD2
v_call: TRBV10-1
cdr3_nt: TGCGCCAGCAGCCCGACTAGCGGGGAATACGAGCAGTACTTC
cdr3_aa: CASSPTSGEYEQYF

clone_size: many
j_call: TRBJ2-2
d_call: NA
v_call: TRBV5-1
cdr3_nt: TGTGCCAGCAGCTCGGGACAGAACACCGGGGAGCTGTTTTTT
cdr3_aa: CASSSGQNTGELFF

clone_size: many
j_call: TRBJ1-1
d_call: NA
v_call: TRBV7-2
cdr3_nt: TGTGCCAGTAGCCTCGGTGGGCGGGTGAACACTGAAGCTTTCTTT
cdr3_aa: CASSLGGRVNTEAFF

clone_size: many
j_call: TRBJ2-7
d_call: TRBD2
v_call: TRBV20-1
cdr3_nt: TGCAGTGCTAGAGATCTAAGGCGGGGGAAGGACTACGAGCAGTACTTC
cdr3_aa: CSARDLRRGKDYEQYF

clone_size: NA
j_call: TRBJ2-2
d_call: TRBD2
v_call: TRBV2
cdr3_nt: TGTGCCAGCCACGGGAGGGCGAACACCGGGGAGCTGTTTTTT
cdr3_aa: CASHGRANTGELFF

clone_size: few
j_call: TRBJ2-5
d_call: TRBD1
v_call: TRBV10-3
cdr3_nt: TGTGCCAGCAGAGTGGGGACAGGGGGCAAACAGACCCAGTACTTC
cdr3_aa: CASRVGTGGKQTQYF

clone_size: few
j_call: TRBJ1-6
d_call: TRBD1
v_call: TRBV6-5
cdr3_nt: TGTGCCAGCAGTACCCGAGGGACAGGGCTAAATTCACCCCTCCACTTT
cdr3_aa: CASSTRGTGLNSPLHF

clone_size: NA
j_call: TRBJ1-5
d_call: NA
v_call: TRBV12-3/TRBV12-4
cdr3_nt: TGTGCCAGCCGACCGGGCCCCAATCAGCCCCAGCATTTT
cdr3_aa: CASRPGPNQPQHF

clone_size: many
j_call: TRBJ1-5
d_call: NA
v_call: TRBV5-1
cdr3_nt: TGCGCCAGCAGCGCCGGGTCGGAAGATCAGCCCCAGCATTTT
cdr3_aa: CASSAGSEDQPQHF

clone_size: NA
j_call: TRBJ2-7
d_call: TRBD1
v_call: TRBV12-3/TRBV12-4
cdr3_nt: TGTGCCAGCAGACGACAGGGTAGGGCCTACGAGCAGTACTTC
cdr3_aa: CASRRQGRAYEQYF

clone_size: few
j_call: TRBJ2-2
d_call: TRBD2
v_call: TRBV29-1
cdr3_nt: TGCAGCGTTCCCCGGGGCAGACTAGCGGTCATAAGGGAGCTGTTTTTT
cdr3_aa: CSVPRGRLAVIRELFF

clone_size: few
j_call: TRBJ2-7
d_call: NA
v_call: TRBV2
cdr3_nt: TGTGCCAGCAGTACGATGACCTTGGAGCAGTACTTC
cdr3_aa: CASSTMTLEQYF

clone_size: NA
j_call: TRBJ2-1
d_call: NA
v_call: TRBV7-8
cdr3_nt: TGTGCCAGCAGCTTAAGTTCCAATGAGCAGTTCTTC
cdr3_aa: CASSLSSNEQFF

clone_size: NA
j_call: TRBJ2-5
d_call: TRBD2
v_call: TRBV25-1
cdr3_nt: TGTGCCAGCAGTGGATCCGGGACTAGCGGTATTCAAGAGACCCAGTACTTC
cdr3_aa: CASSGSGTSGIQETQYF

clone_size: many
j_call: TRBJ1-4
d_call: NA
v_call: TRBV5-1
cdr3_nt: TGCGCCAGCAGCTGGGACGTTCCCGGGGAAAAACTGTTTTTT
cdr3_aa: CASSWDVPGEKLFF

clone_size: many
j_call: TRBJ1-5
d_call: NA
v_call: TRBV7-2
cdr3_nt: TGTGCCAGCAGCAATCGGGACGGGCAGCCCCAGCATTTT
cdr3_aa: CASSNRDGQPQHF